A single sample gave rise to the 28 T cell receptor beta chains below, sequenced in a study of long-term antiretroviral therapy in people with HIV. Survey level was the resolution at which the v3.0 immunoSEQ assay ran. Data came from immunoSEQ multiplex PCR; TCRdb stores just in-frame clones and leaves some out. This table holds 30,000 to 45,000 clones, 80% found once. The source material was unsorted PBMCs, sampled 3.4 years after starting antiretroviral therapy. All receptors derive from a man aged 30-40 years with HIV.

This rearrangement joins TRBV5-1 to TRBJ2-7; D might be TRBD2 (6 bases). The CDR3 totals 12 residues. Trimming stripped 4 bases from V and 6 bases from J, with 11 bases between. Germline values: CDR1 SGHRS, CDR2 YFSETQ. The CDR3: CASSPGTREQYF. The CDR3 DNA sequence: TGCGCCAGCAGCCCCGGGACTCGCGAGCAGTACTTC.

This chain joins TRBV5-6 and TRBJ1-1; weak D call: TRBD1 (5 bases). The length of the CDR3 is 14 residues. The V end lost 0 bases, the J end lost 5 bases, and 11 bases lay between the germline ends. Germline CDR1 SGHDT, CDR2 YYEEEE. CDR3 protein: CASSLGLGGTEAFF. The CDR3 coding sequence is TGTGCCAGCAGCTTGGGACTTGGGGGTACTGAAGCTTTCTTT. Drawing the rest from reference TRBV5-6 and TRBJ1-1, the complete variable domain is DAGVTQSPTHLIKTRGQQVTLRCSPKSGHDTVSWYQQALGQGPQFIFQYYEEEERQRGNFPDRFSGHQFPNYSSELNVNALLLGDSALYLCASSLGLGGTEAFFGQGTRLTVV.

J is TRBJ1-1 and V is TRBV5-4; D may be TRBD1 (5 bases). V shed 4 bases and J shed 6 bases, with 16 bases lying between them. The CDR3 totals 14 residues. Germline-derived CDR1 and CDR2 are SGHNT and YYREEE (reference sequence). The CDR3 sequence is CASSGRRGDSEAFF. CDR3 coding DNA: TGTGCCAGCAGCGGCCGCCGGGGGGACTCTGAAGCTTTCTTT.

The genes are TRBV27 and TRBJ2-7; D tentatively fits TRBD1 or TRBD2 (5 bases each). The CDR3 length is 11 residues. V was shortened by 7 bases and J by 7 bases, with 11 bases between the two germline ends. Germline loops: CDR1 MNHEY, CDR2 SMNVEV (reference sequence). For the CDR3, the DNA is TGTGCCAGCACTAGAGGGGTAGAGCAGTACTTC. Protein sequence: CASTRGVEQYF.

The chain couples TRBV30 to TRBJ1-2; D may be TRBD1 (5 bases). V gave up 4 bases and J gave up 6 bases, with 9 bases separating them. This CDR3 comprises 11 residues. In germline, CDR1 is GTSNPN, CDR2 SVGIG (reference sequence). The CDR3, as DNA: TGTGCCTGGACTGGGGGAGATGGCTACACCTTC. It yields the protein CAWTGGDGYTF.

CDR3 region: CASSLWSRRREGYEQYF. In DNA form, the CDR3 reads TGTGCCAGCAGTTTATGGTCCCGGCGGCGGGAGGGGTACGAGCAGTACTTC. The chain joins TRBV28 to TRBJ2-7, with 9 bases aligning to TRBD2. In germline, CDR1 is MDHEN, CDR2 SYDVKM. This CDR3 is 17 amino acids long. J gave up 4 bases and V 0 bases, and 10 bases lay outside the gene matches. Complete variable domain (other parts from reference TRBV28 and TRBJ2-7): DVKVTQSSRYLVKRTGEKVFLECVQDMDHENMFWYRQDPGLGLRLIYFSYDVKMKEKGDIPEGYSVSREKKERFSLILESASTNQTSMYLCASSLWSRRREGYEQYFGPGTRLTVT.

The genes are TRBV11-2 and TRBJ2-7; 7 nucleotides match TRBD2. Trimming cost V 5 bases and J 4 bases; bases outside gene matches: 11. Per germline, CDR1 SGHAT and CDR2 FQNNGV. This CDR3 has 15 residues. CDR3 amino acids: CASSLGVGAGYEQYF. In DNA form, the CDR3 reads TGTGCCAGCAGCCTGGGGGTGGGAGCGGGATACGAGCAGTACTTC.

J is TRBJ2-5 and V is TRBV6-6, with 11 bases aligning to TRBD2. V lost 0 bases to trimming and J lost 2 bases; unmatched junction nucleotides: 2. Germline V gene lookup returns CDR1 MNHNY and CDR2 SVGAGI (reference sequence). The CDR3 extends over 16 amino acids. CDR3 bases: TGTGCCAGCAGTTACTCGGGACTAGCGGATCAAGAGACCCAGTACTTC. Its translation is CASSYSGLADQETQYF.

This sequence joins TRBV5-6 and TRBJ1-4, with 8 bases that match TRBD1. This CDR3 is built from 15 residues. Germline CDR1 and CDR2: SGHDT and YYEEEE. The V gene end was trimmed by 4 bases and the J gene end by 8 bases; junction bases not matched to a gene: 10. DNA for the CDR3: TGTGCCAGCAGCGGAGGGACAGGTCTTGGGGAAAAACTGTTTTTT. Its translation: CASSGGTGLGEKLFF.

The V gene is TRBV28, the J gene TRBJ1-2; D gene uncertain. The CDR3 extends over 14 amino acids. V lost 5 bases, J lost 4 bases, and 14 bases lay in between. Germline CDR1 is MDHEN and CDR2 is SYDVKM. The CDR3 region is CASSPHTLLYGYTF. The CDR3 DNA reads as TGTGCCAGCAGTCCCCATACCCTCCTCTATGGCTACACCTTC.

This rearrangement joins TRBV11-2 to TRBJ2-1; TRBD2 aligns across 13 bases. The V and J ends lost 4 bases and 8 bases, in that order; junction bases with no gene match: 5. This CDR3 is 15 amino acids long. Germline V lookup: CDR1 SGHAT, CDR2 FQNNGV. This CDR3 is CASSSRTSGSYEQFF. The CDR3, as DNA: TGTGCCAGCAGCTCCAGGACTAGCGGGAGCTATGAGCAGTTCTTC. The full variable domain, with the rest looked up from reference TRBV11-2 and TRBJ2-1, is EAGVAQSPRYKIIEKRQSVAFWCNPISGHATLYWYQQILGQGPKLLIQFQNNGVVDDSQLPKDRFSAERLKGVDSTLKIQPAKLEDSAVYLCASSSRTSGSYEQFFGPGTRLTVL.

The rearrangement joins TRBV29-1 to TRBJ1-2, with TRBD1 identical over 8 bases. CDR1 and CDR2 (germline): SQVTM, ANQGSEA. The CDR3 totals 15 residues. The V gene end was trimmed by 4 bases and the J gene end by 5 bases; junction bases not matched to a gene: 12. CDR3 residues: CSVVAGGDAPYGYTF. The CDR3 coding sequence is TGCAGCGTTGTGGCAGGGGGCGATGCGCCTTATGGCTACACCTTC.

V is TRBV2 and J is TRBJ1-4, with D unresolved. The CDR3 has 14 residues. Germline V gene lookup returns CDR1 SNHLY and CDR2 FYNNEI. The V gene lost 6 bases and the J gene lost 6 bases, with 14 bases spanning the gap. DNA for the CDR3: TGTGCCAGCAGCAAAGGGCCAATTTATGAAAAACTGTTTTTT. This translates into CASSKGPIYEKLFF.

This CDR3 reads CASSPGKFYGYTF. For the CDR3, the DNA is TGTGCCAGCAGTCCAGGAAAGTTCTATGGCTACACCTTC. The chain employs TRBV6-1 and TRBJ1-2, with D uncertain. CDR3 length: 13 amino acids. V was trimmed by 5 bases and J by 4 bases, leaving 11 bases between them. Per the germline V gene, CDR1 is MNHNS and CDR2 is SASEGT.

CDR3 DNA: TGTGCCAGCAGTTTCCGACGATCCTCCACAACAGATACGCAGTATTTT. It encodes CASSFRRSSTTDTQYF. This chain connects TRBV28 to TRBJ2-3; D remains ambiguous. The CDR3 extends over 16 amino acids. Looked up from germline, CDR1 is MDHEN and CDR2 is SYDVKM. V was pared by 3 bases and J by 3 bases, with 16 bases between.

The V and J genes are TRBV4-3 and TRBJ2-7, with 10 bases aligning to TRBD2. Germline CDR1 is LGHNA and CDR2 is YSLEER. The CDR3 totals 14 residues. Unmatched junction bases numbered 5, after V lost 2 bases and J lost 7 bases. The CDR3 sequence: CASSQLAGVSEQYF. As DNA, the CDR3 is TGCGCCAGCAGCCAACTAGCGGGAGTGAGTGAGCAGTACTTC.

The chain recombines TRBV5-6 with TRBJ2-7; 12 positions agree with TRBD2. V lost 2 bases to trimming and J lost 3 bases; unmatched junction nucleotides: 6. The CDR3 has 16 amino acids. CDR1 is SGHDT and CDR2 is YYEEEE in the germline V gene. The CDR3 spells CASSFTTSGRNYEQYF. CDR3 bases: TGTGCCAGCAGCTTTACGACTAGCGGGAGAAACTACGAGCAGTACTTC.

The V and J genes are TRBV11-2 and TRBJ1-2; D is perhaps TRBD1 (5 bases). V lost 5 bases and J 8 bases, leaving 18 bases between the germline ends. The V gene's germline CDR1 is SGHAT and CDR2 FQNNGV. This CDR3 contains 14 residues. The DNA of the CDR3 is TGTGCCAGCAGCCCCGGCACAGGATTGCGGGGCTACACCTTC. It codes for CASSPGTGLRGYTF.

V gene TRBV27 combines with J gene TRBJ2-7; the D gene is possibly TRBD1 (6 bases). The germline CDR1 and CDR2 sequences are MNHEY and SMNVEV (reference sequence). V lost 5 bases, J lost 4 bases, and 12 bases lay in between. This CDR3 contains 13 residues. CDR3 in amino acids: CASSTGSVYEQYF. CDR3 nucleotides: TGTGCCAGCAGTACAGGGAGTGTTTACGAGCAGTACTTC.

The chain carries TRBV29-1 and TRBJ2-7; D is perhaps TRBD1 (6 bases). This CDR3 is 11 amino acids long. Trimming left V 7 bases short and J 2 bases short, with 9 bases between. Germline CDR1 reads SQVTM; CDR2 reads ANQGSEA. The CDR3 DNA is TGCAGCGCGGGACACACCTACGAGCAGTACTTC. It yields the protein CSAGHTYEQYF.

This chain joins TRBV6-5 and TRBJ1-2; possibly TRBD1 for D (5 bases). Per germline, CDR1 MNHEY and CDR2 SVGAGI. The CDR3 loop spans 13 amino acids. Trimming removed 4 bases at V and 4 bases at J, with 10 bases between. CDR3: CASSSRGRYGYTF. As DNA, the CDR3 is TGTGCCAGCAGTTCCCGGGGCCGCTATGGCTACACCTTC.

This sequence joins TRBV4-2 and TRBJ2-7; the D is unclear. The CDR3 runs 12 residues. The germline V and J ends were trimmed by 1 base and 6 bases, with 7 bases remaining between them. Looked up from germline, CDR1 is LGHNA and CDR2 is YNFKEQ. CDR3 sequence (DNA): TGTGCCAGCAGCCAAGCGGGTGGCGAGCAGTACTTC. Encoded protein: CASSQAGGEQYF.

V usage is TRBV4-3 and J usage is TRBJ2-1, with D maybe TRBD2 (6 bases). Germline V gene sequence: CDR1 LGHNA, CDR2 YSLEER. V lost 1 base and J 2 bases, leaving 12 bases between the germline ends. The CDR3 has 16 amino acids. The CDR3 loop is CASSQGRDSTYNEQFF. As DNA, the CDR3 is TGCGCCAGCAGCCAAGGGCGGGACTCTACCTACAATGAGCAGTTCTTC.

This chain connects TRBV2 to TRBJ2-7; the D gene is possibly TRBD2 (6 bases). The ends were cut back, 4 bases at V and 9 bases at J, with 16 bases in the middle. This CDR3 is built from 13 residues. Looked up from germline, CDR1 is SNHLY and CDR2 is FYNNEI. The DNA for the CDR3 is TGTGCCAGCAGTGCGAGACTAGTTGAGAGGCAGTACTTC. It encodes CASSARLVERQYF.

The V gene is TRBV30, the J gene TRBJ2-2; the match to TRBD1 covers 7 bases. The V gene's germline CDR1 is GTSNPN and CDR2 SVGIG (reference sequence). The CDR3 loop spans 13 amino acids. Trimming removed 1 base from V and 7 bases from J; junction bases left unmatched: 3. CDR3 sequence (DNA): TGTGCCTGGAGTGAGGGGGCGAACGGGGAGCTGTTTTTT. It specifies CAWSEGANGELFF.

The CDR3 loop reads CATKAPGQVGQPQHF. CDR3 bases: TGTGCCACCAAGGCCCCTGGACAGGTGGGTCAGCCCCAGCATTTT. The rearrangement uses TRBV19 and TRBJ1-5; 7 positions match TRBD1. This CDR3 contains 15 residues. Per the germline V gene, CDR1 is LNHDA and CDR2 is SQIVND (reference sequence). Trimming took 10 bases from V and 6 from J; bases not matched to a gene: 15.

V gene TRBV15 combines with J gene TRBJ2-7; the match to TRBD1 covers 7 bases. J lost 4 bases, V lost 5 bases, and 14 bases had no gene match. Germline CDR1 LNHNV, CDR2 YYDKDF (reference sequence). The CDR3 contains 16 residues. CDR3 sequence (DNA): TGTGCCACCAGCGGGGAACACTCGGGACAGCGTTACGAGCAGTACTTC. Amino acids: CATSGEHSGQRYEQYF.

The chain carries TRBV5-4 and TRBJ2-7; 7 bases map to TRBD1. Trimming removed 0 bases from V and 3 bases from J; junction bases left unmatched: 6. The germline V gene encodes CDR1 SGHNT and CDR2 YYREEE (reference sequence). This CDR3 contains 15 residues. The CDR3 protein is CASSLGQGKIYEQYF. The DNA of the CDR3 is TGTGCCAGCAGCTTGGGACAGGGAAAGATCTACGAGCAGTACTTC.